A single count supports the clone carrying this TCR beta chain. This entry is derived from a study of OX40 agonist ivuxolimab in advanced cancers. This CDR3 region has 12 residues. Germline loops: CDR1 MDHEN, CDR2 SYDVKM. Between the trimmed V and J ends, which lost 4 bases and 11 bases, there was a span of 14 bases. This table comes from immunoSEQ multiplex PCR, and its TCRdb copy is limited to in-frame clones, with some not included. This table holds around 20,000 clones, 65% to 80% found once. The sample consisted of CD4+ or CD8+ T cells sorted from blood, taken in a trial of the OX40 agonist ivuxolimab. This receptor was taken from an adult with an advanced solid tumor such as melanoma, head and neck, liver or kidney cancer. The chain joins TRBV28 to TRBJ1-2, with D hard to call. The DNA for the CDR3 is TGTGCCAGCAGTTATTCCCCCCGGGGTTACACCTTC. It is translated as CASSYSPRGYTF.